This TCR beta chain was sequenced in a study of tumor-infiltrating lymphocytes in primary liver carcinoma. Per the germline V gene, CDR1 is SGHAT and CDR2 is FQNNGV. The V gene lost 6 bases and the J gene lost 14 bases, with 31 bases spanning the gap. The CDR3 totals 16 residues. A constant-region primer served to make TCR beta cDNA from 500 to 550 ng total RNA. Slightly modified ARM-PCR with three nested multiplex PCR rounds yielded TCR beta libraries. In the first two PCR rounds, TRBV1-TRBV30 forward primers were paired with a C-beta reverse primer, and each round lasted roughly 9 cycles. TCRdb called the multiplex PCR reads again in MiXCR, with one record for every CDR3 protein. Altogether approximately 73,000 distinct CDR3 sequences are present, 55% to 75% being singletons, with the ten largest covering around a quarter. Co-extraction of RNA and DNA was performed on roughly 20-31 mg of unsorted bulk tissue.

The genes are TRBV11-2 and TRBJ2-5; D is perhaps TRBD2 (6 bases). This clonotype was obtained from a man aged 35-49 years with primary liver carcinoma and hepatitis B virus infection. The specimen sequenced was liver tumor tissue from sampling region 4. The subset was: tumor region T4, right-lateral pole. The CDR3 sequence is CASRSWDSVHQETHYF. DNA of the CDR3: TGTGCCAGCAGATCCTGGGACTCGGTCCACCAAGAGACACATTACTTC.